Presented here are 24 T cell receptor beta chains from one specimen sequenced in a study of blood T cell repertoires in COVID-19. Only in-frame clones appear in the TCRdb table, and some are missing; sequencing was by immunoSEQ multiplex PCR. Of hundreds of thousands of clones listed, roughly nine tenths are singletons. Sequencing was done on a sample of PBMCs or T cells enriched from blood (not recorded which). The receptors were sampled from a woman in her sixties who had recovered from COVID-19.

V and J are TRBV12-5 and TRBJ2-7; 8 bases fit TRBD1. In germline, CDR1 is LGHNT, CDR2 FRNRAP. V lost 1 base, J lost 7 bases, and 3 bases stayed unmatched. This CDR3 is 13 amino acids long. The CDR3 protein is CASGLGTGWEQYV. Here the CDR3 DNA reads TGTGCTAGTGGTTTGGGGACAGGGTGGGAGCAGTACGTC.

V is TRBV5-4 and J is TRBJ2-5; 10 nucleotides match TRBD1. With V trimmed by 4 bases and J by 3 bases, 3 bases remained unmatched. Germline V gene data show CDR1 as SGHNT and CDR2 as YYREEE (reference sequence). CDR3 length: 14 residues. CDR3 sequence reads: CASSKGQGKETQYF. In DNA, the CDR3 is TGTGCCAGCAGCAAGGGACAGGGGAAAGAGACCCAGTACTTC.

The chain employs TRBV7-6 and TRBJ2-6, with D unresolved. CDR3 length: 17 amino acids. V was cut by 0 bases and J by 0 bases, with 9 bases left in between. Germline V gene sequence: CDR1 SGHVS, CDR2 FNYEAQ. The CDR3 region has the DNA TGTGCCAGCAGCTTAGCGGGCGTTAGCTCTGGGGCCAACGTCCTGACTTTC. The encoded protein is CASSLAGVSSGANVLTF.

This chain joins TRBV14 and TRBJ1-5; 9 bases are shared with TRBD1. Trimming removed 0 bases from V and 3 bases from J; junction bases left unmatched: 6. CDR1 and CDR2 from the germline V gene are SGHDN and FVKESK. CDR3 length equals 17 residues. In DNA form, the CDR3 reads TGTGCCAGCAGCCAAGATTCGGGACAGGGTGACAATCAGCCCCAGCATTTT. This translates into CASSQDSGQGDNQPQHF.

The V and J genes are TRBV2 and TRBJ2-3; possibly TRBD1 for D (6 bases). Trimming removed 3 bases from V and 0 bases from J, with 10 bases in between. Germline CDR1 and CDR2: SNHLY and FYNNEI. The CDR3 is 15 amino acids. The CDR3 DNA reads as TGTGCCAGCAGTGATGGACAGACTAGCACAGATACGCAGTATTTT. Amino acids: CASSDGQTSTDTQYF.

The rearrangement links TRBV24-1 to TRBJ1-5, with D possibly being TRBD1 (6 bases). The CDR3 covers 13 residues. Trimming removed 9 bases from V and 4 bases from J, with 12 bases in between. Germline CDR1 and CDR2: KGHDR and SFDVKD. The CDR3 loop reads CATQGSGNQPQHF. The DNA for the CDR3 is TGTGCCACCCAGGGGAGTGGGAATCAGCCCCAGCATTTT.

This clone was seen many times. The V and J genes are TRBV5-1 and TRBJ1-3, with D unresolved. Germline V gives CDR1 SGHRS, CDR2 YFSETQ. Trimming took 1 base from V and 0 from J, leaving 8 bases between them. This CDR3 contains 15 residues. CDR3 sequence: CASSLPYSSGNTIYF. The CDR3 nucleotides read TGCGCCAGCAGCTTGCCCTACAGCTCTGGAAACACCATATATTTT. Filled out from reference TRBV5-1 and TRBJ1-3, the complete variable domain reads KAGVTQTPRYLIKTRGQQVTLSCSPISGHRSVSWYQQTPGQGLQFLFEYFSETQRNKGNFPGRFSGRQFSNSRSEMNVSTLELGDSALYLCASSLPYSSGNTIYFGEGSWLTVV.

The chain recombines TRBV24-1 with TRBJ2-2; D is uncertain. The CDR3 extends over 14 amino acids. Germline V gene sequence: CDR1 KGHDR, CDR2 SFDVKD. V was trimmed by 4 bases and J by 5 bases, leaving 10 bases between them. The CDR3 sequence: CATSDPRRTGELFF. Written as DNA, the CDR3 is TGTGCCACCAGTGACCCTCGGCGGACCGGGGAGCTGTTTTTT.

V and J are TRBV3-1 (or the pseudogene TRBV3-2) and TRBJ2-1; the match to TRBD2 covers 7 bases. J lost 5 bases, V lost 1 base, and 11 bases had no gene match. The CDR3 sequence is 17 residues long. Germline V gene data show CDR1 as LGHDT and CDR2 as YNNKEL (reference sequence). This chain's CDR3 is CASSQVPTGGFDNEQFF. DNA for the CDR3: TGTGCCAGCAGCCAAGTCCCAACGGGGGGATTTGACAATGAGCAGTTCTTC.

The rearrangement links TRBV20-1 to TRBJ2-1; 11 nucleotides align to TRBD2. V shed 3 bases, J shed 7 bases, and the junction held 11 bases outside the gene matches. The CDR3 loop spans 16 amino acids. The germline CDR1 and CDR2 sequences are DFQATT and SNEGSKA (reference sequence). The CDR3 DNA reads TGCAGTGCTAGTTCTCTGACTAGCGGGGCGCTGAATGAGCAGTTCTTC. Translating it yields CSASSLTSGALNEQFF.

The CDR3 DNA is TGTGCCAGCAGTTTAGGACAGGGGAACTATGGCTACACCTTC. Translating gives CASSLGQGNYGYTF. The chain recombines TRBV27 with TRBJ1-2, with 9 bases identical to TRBD1. V trimming: 2 bases; J trimming: 2 bases; junction bases outside the gene matches: 0. The CDR3 is made up of 14 amino acids. Germline V CDR1 and CDR2: MNHEY, SMNVEV (reference sequence).

The CDR3 nucleotides are TGTGCCAGCAGCCAGAGCGGGGGGGCCTACACCGGGGAGCTGTTTTTT. It encodes CASSQSGGAYTGELFF. This rearrangement joins TRBV5-5 to TRBJ2-2, with TRBD2 matching over 10 bases. This CDR3 has 16 amino acids. V lost 4 bases, J lost 3 bases, and 6 bases stayed unmatched. Germline loops: CDR1 SGHKS, CDR2 YYEKEE (reference sequence).

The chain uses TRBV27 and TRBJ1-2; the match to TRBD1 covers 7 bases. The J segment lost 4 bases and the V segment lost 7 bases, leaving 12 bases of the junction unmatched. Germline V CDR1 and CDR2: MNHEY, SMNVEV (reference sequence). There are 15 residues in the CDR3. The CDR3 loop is CASIPRGAGGYGYTF. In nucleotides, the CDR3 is TGTGCCAGCATCCCCAGGGGGGCCGGGGGCTATGGCTACACCTTC.

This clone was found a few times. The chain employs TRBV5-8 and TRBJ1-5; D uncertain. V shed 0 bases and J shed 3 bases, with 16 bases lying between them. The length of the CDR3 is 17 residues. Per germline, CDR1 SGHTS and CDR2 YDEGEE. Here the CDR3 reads CASSLVWLVAINQPQHF. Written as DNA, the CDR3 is TGTGCCAGCAGCTTGGTGTGGTTGGTAGCGATCAATCAGCCCCAGCATTTT.

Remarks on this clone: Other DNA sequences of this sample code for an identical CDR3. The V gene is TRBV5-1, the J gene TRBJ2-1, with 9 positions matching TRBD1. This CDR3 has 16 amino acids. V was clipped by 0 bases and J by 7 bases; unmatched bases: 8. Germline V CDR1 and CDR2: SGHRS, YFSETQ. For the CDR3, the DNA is TGCGCCAGCAGCTTGGCCTTACAGGGGGCCCTTAATGAGCAGTTCTTC. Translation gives CASSLALQGALNEQFF. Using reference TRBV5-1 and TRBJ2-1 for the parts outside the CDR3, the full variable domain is KAGVTQTPRYLIKTRGQQVTLSCSPISGHRSVSWYQQTPGQGLQFLFEYFSETQRNKGNFPGRFSGRQFSNSRSEMNVSTLELGDSALYLCASSLALQGALNEQFFGPGTRLTVL.

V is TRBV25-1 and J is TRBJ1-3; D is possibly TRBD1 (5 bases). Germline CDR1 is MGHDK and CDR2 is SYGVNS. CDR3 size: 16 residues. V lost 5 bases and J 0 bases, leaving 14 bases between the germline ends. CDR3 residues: CASSFDRHHSGNTIYF. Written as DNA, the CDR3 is TGTGCCAGCAGTTTTGACAGACACCACTCTGGAAACACCATATATTTT.

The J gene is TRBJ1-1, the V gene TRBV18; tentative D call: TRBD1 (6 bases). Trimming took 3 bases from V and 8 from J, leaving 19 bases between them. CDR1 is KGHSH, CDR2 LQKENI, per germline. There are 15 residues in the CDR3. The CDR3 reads CASSPMGQGDREAFF. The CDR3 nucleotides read TGTGCCAGCTCACCTATGGGACAAGGTGATAGGGAAGCTTTCTTT.

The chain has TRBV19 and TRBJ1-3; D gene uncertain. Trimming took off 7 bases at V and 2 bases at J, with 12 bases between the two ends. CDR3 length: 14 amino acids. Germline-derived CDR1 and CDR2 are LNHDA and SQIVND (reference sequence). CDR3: CASKLAGPGNTIYF. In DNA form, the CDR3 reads TGTGCCAGTAAGTTGGCAGGCCCTGGAAACACCATATATTTT. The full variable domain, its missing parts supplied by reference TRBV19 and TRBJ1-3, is DGGITQSPKYLFRKEGQNVTLSCEQNLNHDAMYWYRQDPGQGLRLIYYSQIVNDFQKGDIAEGYSVSREKKESFPLTVTSAQKNPTAFYLCASKLAGPGNTIYFGEGSWLTVV.

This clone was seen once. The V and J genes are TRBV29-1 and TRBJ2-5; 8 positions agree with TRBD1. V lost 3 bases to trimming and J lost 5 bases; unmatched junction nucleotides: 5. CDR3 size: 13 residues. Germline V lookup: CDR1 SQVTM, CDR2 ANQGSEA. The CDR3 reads CSVEKDRDETQYF. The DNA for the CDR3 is TGCAGCGTTGAGAAGGACAGGGATGAGACCCAGTACTTC.

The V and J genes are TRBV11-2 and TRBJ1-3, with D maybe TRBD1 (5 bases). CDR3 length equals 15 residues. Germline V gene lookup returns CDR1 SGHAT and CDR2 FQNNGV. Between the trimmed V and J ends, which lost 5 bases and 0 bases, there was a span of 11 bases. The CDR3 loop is CASSRTGASGNTIYF. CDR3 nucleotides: TGTGCCAGCAGCCGCACAGGAGCCTCTGGAAACACCATATATTTT.

In nucleotides, the CDR3 is TGTGCCAGTAGTCGGAGTTCAGAAGGGCAGTTCTTC. Protein product: CASSRSSEGQFF. V is TRBV19 and J is TRBJ2-1; D call uncertain. The CDR3 consists of 12 residues. The ends were cut back, 5 bases at V and 12 bases at J, with 14 bases in the middle. The germline V gene has CDR1 LNHDA and CDR2 SQIVND (reference sequence).

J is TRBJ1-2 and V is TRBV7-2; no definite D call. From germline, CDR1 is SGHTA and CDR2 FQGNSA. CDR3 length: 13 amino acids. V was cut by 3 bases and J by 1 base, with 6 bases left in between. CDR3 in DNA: TGTGCCAGCAGCTTGGGCTATAACTATGGCTACACCTTC. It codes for CASSLGYNYGYTF. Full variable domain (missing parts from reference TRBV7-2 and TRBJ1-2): GAGVSQSPSNKVTEKGKDVELRCDPISGHTALYWYRQSLGQGLEFLIYFQGNSAPDKSGLPSDRFSAERTGGSVSTLTIQRTQQEDSAVYLCASSLGYNYGYTFGSGTRLTVV.

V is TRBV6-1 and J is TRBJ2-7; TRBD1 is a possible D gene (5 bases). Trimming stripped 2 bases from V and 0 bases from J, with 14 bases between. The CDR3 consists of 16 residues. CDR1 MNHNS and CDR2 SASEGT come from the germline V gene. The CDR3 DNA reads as TGTGCCAGCAGTGAACACCCCCAGGGTCACTCCTACGAGCAGTACGTC. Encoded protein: CASSEHPQGHSYEQYV.

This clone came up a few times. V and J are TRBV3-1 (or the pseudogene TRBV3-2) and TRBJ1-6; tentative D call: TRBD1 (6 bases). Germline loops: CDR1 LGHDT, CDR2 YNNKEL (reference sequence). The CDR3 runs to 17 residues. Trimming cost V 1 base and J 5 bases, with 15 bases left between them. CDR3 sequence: CASSQGVSRGNNSPLHF. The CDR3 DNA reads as TGTGCCAGCAGCCAAGGAGTCAGCAGGGGAAATAATTCACCCCTCCACTTT.